The next 27 T cell receptor beta chains were all read from a single sample in a study of PD-L1 blockade in urothelial cancer. The repertoire was sequenced with immunoSEQ multiplex PCR; TCRdb's copy has only in-frame clones and lacks some. Among around 56,000 clones listed, just over 85% were seen once. The specimen was PBMCs, collected around atezolizumab (anti-PD-L1) treatment. Source of these receptors: a man aged 45 to 65 with urothelial cancer.

V and J are TRBV4-1 and TRBJ2-2; D may be TRBD2 (5 bases). The V gene lost 0 bases and the J gene lost 6 bases, with 14 bases spanning the gap. Germline CDR1 MGHRA, CDR2 YSYEKL. This CDR3 is built from 16 residues. The chain's CDR3 is CASSQDPSGSAGELFF. The CDR3 bases are TGCGCCAGCAGCCAAGATCCAAGCGGATCCGCCGGGGAGCTGTTTTTT.

This chain joins TRBV20-1 and TRBJ1-1; the match to TRBD1 covers 7 bases. V lost 4 bases to trimming and J lost 8 bases; unmatched junction nucleotides: 4. The CDR3 is made up of 11 amino acids. Germline V gene lookup returns CDR1 DFQATT and CDR2 SNEGSKA (reference sequence). As DNA, the CDR3 is TGCAGTGCTACACCGGGACAGGAAGCTTTCTTT. This gives the protein CSATPGQEAFF.

The CDR3 loop is CASSFKYGYTF. In DNA, the CDR3 is TGTGCCAGCAGCTTTAAATATGGCTACACCTTC. This chain connects TRBV7-9 to TRBJ1-2; D is ambiguous. Trimming removed 3 bases from V and 5 bases from J, with 4 bases in between. The CDR3 consists of 11 residues. From germline, CDR1 is SEHNR and CDR2 FQNEAQ (reference sequence).

This chain's CDR3 is CASRQPGLAGVGAEQYF. The CDR3 DNA follows: TGTGCCAGCAGGCAACCGGGACTAGCGGGAGTAGGGGCTGAGCAGTACTTC. The chain employs TRBV7-9 and TRBJ2-7, with TRBD2 identical over 14 bases. Per the germline V gene, CDR1 is SEHNR and CDR2 is FQNEAQ (reference sequence). The CDR3 has 17 residues. The V segment lost 6 bases and the J segment 7 bases; nucleotides outside the gene matches: 14.

CDR3 amino acids: CASSAGDYGSGNTIYF. The CDR3 DNA sequence: TGTGCCAGCAGTGCGGGGGACTACGGCTCTGGAAACACCATATATTTT. The chain links TRBV6-6 to TRBJ1-3; D may be TRBD1 (5 bases). Deletions cut 5 bases from V and 0 bases from J, with 14 bases between. This CDR3 spans 16 amino acids. Germline-derived CDR1 and CDR2 are MNHNY and SVGAGI (reference sequence).

CDR3: CATSRDGSQGNTEAFF. CDR3 coding DNA: TGTGCCACCAGCAGAGATGGGTCACAGGGGAACACTGAAGCTTTCTTT. This chain links TRBV15 with TRBJ1-1; weak D call: TRBD1 (6 bases). This CDR3 spans 16 amino acids. Germline CDR1 LNHNV, CDR2 YYDKDF (reference sequence). V was shortened by 0 bases and J by 1 base, with 12 bases between the two germline ends.

The J gene is TRBJ1-2, the V gene TRBV28; a weak D match, TRBD1 (5 bases). The CDR3 contains 12 residues. The germline V and J ends were trimmed by 7 bases and 1 base, with 7 bases remaining between them. Germline-derived CDR1 and CDR2 are MDHEN and SYDVKM. CDR3 coding DNA: TGTGCCAGCACAGGGATTAACTATGGCTACACCTTC. It translates to CASTGINYGYTF.

V usage is TRBV9 and J usage is TRBJ2-1; 7 nucleotides match TRBD2. This CDR3 region has 17 residues. The germline V gene encodes CDR1 SGDLS and CDR2 YYNGEE. Trimming took 3 bases from V and 8 from J; bases not matched to a gene: 17. CDR3 DNA: TGTGCCAGCAGCGCCCGGCTGGGGACTACTACATCGGATGAGCAGTTCTTC. Translated, it gives CASSARLGTTTSDEQFF.

J is TRBJ2-3 and V is TRBV6-5; D uncertain. Trimming took off 6 bases at V and 4 bases at J, with 8 bases between the two ends. The germline CDR1 and CDR2 sequences are MNHEY and SVGAGI. This CDR3 has 12 amino acids. The CDR3: CASRSASDTQYF. The CDR3 region has the DNA TGTGCCAGCAGATCCGCGTCAGATACGCAGTATTTT.

The CDR3: CASSQDGLGEGYTF. DNA for the CDR3: TGCGCCAGCAGCCAAGATGGGCTGGGTGAAGGCTACACCTTC. The chain recombines TRBV4-1 with TRBJ1-2; D is unclear. Looked up from germline, CDR1 is MGHRA and CDR2 is YSYEKL. The CDR3 length is 14 residues. Trimming shortened V by 0 bases and J by 8 bases, and 13 bases separated the two germline ends.

The V and J genes are TRBV10-3 and TRBJ1-5; D gene unclear. CDR1 is ENHRY and CDR2 is SYGVKD in the germline V gene. Trimming left V 4 bases short and J 6 bases short, with 10 bases between. The CDR3 covers 13 residues. The CDR3 DNA is TGTGCCATCAGTGGGGAGCCGGGTCAGCCCCAGCATTTT. This gives the protein CAISGEPGQPQHF.

The rearrangement uses TRBV5-1 and TRBJ1-1; 9 nucleotides match TRBD1. The V gene's germline CDR1 is SGHRS and CDR2 YFSETQ. The J segment lost 0 bases and the V segment lost 3 bases, leaving 6 bases of the junction unmatched. CDR3 length: 16 residues. CDR3 amino acids: CASSSGQGIMNTEAFF. The CDR3 nucleotides read TGCGCCAGCAGCTCCGGACAGGGGATTATGAACACTGAAGCTTTCTTT.

The chain joins TRBV6-5 to TRBJ1-6; D unclear. Trimming stripped 5 bases from V and 6 bases from J, with 5 bases between. The CDR3 sequence is 12 residues long. The germline V gene encodes CDR1 MNHEY and CDR2 SVGAGI. The CDR3 nucleotides are TGTGCCAGCAGTGAGCGTAATTCACCCCTCCACTTT. Its translation is CASSERNSPLHF.

This clone was detected only once. This chain connects TRBV5-1 to TRBJ2-3, with 9 bases lining up with TRBD2. J lost 3 bases, V lost 1 base, and 6 bases had no gene match. Looked up from germline, CDR1 is SGHRS and CDR2 is YFSETQ. This CDR3 has 16 residues. The CDR3 sequence: CASSLLGGRGTDTQYF. DNA of the CDR3: TGCGCCAGCAGCTTGCTCGGCGGGAGGGGGACAGATACGCAGTATTTT.

This clone came up once. The chain has TRBV11-2 and TRBJ2-7; D is possibly TRBD2 (6 bases). The CDR3 has 15 amino acids. From germline, CDR1 is SGHAT and CDR2 FQNNGV. The ends were cut back, 5 bases at V and 2 bases at J, with 16 bases in the middle. CDR3 DNA sequence: TGTGCCAGCAGCCGCCGCCGGGACTTTACCTACGAGCAGTACTTC. It encodes CASSRRRDFTYEQYF.

V usage is TRBV5-1 and J usage is TRBJ2-3; 7 nucleotides match TRBD2. Looked up from germline, CDR1 is SGHRS and CDR2 is YFSETQ. CDR3 size: 17 residues. V shed 0 bases and J 2 bases; nucleotides not matched to a gene: 9. CDR3 bases: TGCGCCAGCAGCTTGGCCACGGGGGGAGGGCCCACAGATACGCAGTATTTT. Translated, it gives CASSLATGGGPTDTQYF.

This chain joins TRBV25-1 and TRBJ2-2, with TRBD1 as a possible D gene (6 bases). Per the germline V gene, CDR1 is MGHDK and CDR2 is SYGVNS. The ends were cut back, 3 bases at V and 5 bases at J, with 10 bases in the middle. The length of the CDR3 is 14 residues. The CDR3, as DNA: TGTGCCAGCAGTGACAGGGGCGGAACCGGGGAGCTGTTTTTT. This gives the protein CASSDRGGTGELFF.

The CDR3 spells CASSLGVQGYEQYF. In DNA, the CDR3 is TGCGCCAGCAGCTTGGGTGTTCAGGGGTACGAGCAGTACTTC. The rearrangement uses TRBV5-1 and TRBJ2-7; tentatively, D is TRBD1 (6 bases). Per the germline V gene, CDR1 is SGHRS and CDR2 is YFSETQ. Trimming cost V 0 bases and J 4 bases, with 11 bases left between them. The CDR3 runs to 14 residues.

The chain employs TRBV4-2 and TRBJ2-7; maybe TRBD2 (5 bases). CDR3 length equals 18 residues. Looked up from germline, CDR1 is LGHNA and CDR2 is YNFKEQ. V was clipped by 1 base and J by 3 bases, with 22 bases between them. CDR3 residues: CASSQGRATRRAGYEQYF. For the CDR3, the DNA is TGTGCCAGCAGCCAAGGTCGGGCAACTCGGCGGGCAGGCTACGAGCAGTACTTC.

The chain recombines TRBV5-4 with TRBJ1-2, with 9 bases identical to TRBD1. Trimming took 7 bases from V and 8 from J; bases not matched to a gene: 18. CDR1 and CDR2 from the germline V gene are SGHNT and YYREEE (reference sequence). CDR3 length: 16 residues. CDR3 amino acids: CASGTQMGQGTIGYTF. As DNA, the CDR3 is TGTGCCAGCGGAACCCAGATGGGACAGGGTACGATCGGCTACACCTTC.

The J gene is TRBJ2-3, the V gene TRBV18, with D perhaps matching TRBD1 (6 bases). The V end was cut by 2 bases, the J end by 3 bases, with 12 bases between. Germline V gene sequence: CDR1 KGHSH, CDR2 LQKENI. CDR3 length: 15 amino acids. The chain's CDR3 is CASSPFPTGTDTQYF. CDR3 DNA: TGTGCCAGCTCACCATTTCCTACAGGGACAGATACGCAGTATTTT.

The gene calls are TRBV20-1 and TRBJ2-5; D not certain. Germline loops: CDR1 DFQATT, CDR2 SNEGSKA (reference sequence). V lost 6 bases to trimming and J lost 8 bases, with 10 bases between them. The CDR3 contains 10 residues. DNA for the CDR3: TGCAGTGCCCTAGACTTTACCCAGTACTTC. Translation: CSALDFTQYF.

The V call is TRBV11-3, the J call TRBJ2-3; 7 bases line up with TRBD2. Germline V gene lookup returns CDR1 SGHNT and CDR2 YENEEA. The trim removed 5 bases at V and 3 bases at J, leaving 8 bases unmatched. The CDR3 extends over 15 amino acids. CDR3 in DNA: TGTGCCAGCAGCCCTGCGACTAGCTTGACAGATACGCAGTATTTT. As protein: CASSPATSLTDTQYF.

This rearrangement joins TRBV6-6 to TRBJ1-6; 8 bases map to TRBD1. CDR1 and CDR2 (germline): MNHNY, SVGAGI (reference sequence). With V trimmed by 6 bases and J by 7 bases, 8 bases remained unmatched. The CDR3 length is 15 residues. This chain's CDR3 is CASSPRDRRNSPLHF. Here the CDR3 DNA reads TGTGCCAGCAGCCCCAGGGACAGGCGAAATTCACCCCTCCACTTT.

The genes are TRBV6-5 and TRBJ2-6; TRBD2 is a possible D gene (6 bases). CDR3 length: 15 residues. Trimming removed 2 bases at V and 4 bases at J, with 9 bases between. Germline loops: CDR1 MNHEY, CDR2 SVGAGI. For the CDR3, the DNA is TGTGCCAGCAGTTACGGGGGGAGCGGGGCCAACGTCCTGACTTTC. This translates into CASSYGGSGANVLTF.

The chain carries TRBV28 and TRBJ1-2, with TRBD1 matching over 10 bases. CDR1 MDHEN and CDR2 SYDVKM come from the germline V gene. This CDR3 region has 16 residues. Losses at the gene ends were 0 bases for V and 3 bases for J; bases not matched to a gene: 4. Here the CDR3 reads CASSLWSGQGDYGYTF. The CDR3 DNA sequence: TGTGCCAGCAGTTTATGGAGCGGACAGGGGGACTATGGCTACACCTTC.

V and J are TRBV5-1 and TRBJ2-5; weak D call: TRBD1 (8 bases). The length of the CDR3 is 15 residues. Per germline, CDR1 SGHRS and CDR2 YFSETQ. V was pared by 4 bases and J by 2 bases, with 15 bases between. CDR3 sequence (DNA): TGCGCCAGCAGCCCAGCGGGACAGGTACAAGAGACCCAGTACTTC. This encodes CASSPAGQVQETQYF.